This T cell receptor (beta chain) is from a study of T cell repertoires in cytomegalovirus infection. Turning to the study itself: Public TCR beta signatures were indicative of both CMV infection and a matching HLA type. Points from the study as a whole: Carriage of CMV together with the relevant HLA was identifiable through cumulative public TCR beta family frequency. It was HLA-C-restricted CMV-specific TCR beta clonotypes that dominated the response ex vivo.

In its sample, this clonotype was seen many times. Its antigen is as yet unknown. MiXCR, run by TCRdb on the reads, gives a single entry per CDR3 protein. The table lists about 260,000 distinct CDR3 sequences, roughly 13% of them singletons. Germline CDR1 reads DFQATT; CDR2 reads SNEGSKA (reference sequence). The V gene end was trimmed by 3 bases and the J gene end by 3 bases; junction bases not matched to a gene: 7. The CDR3 loop spans 14 amino acids. This TCR was sampled from a human donor in good health (CMV status not recorded). Some clones in this sample may be carry-over from other donors' samples. Source material: PBMCs. The J gene is TRBJ2-7, the V gene TRBV20-1; 8 positions agree with TRBD1. CDR3 amino acids: CSARDGQGNYEQYF. The CDR3 DNA follows: TGCAGTGCTAGGGATGGACAGGGAAACTACGAGCAGTACTTC.